This is a list of T cell receptor beta chains from one sample in a study of OX40 agonist ivuxolimab in advanced cancers. Assay: immunoSEQ multiplex PCR; the TCRdb copy retains only in-frame clones and omits some. The table lists around 70,000 clones, around four fifths of them singletons, with around 2% in the top ten. This sample comprised CD4+ or CD8+ T cells sorted from blood, obtained in a trial of the OX40 agonist ivuxolimab. Receptors were obtained from an adult with an advanced solid tumor such as melanoma, head and neck, liver or kidney cancer. Each CDR3 is given with its conserved first and last residue. The size entry is marked missing in some rows and otherwise reads once, few, many or a size class.

TRBJ1-2 TRBV7-3 NA CASSLGGGNYGYTF
TRBJ2-7 TRBV19 few CASSTGQFYEQYF
TRBJ2-3 TRBV13 few CASGTGTSGGGTQYF
TRBJ2-7 TRBV11-2 NA CASSLGPVSYEQYF
TRBJ2-1 TRBV7-3 NA CASSRTGGPISYNEQFF
TRBJ1-2 TRBV19 NA CASSIQDTKGYTF
TRBJ2-2 TRBV9 NA CASSLTGQGVGELFF
TRBJ2-7 TRBV7-2 NA CASSLRQGVSYEQYF
TRBJ2-4 TRBV28 NA CASSLGQGGGIQYF
TRBJ1-6 TRBV27 NA CASRRRQGAGSPLHF
TRBJ2-7 TRBV30 NA CAWSKRTGTASYEQYF
TRBJ2-7 TRBV7-3 NA CASSPGQGASYEQYF
TRBJ2-7 TRBV9 few CASSQYGREQYF
TRBJ2-5 TRBV9 NA CASSPLGLAETQYF
TRBJ1-1 TRBV19 NA CASSKRQVNTEAFF
TRBJ2-3 TRBV29-1 NA CSVAGGASTDTQYF
TRBJ2-7 TRBV30 NA CAWIPRTSVPYEQYF
TRBJ2-1 TRBV28 NA CASSQTSGKGWQFF
TRBJ2-3 TRBV7-2 NA CASVPGASGTDTQYF
TRBJ2-3 TRBV30 NA CAWSTTTDTQYF
TRBJ2-2 TRBV30 NA CAWRGQGRTGELFF
TRBJ2-7 TRBV20-1 NA CSALQGYEQYF
TRBJ2-3 TRBV23-1 NA CASRTVVARDTQYF
TRBJ1-5 TRBV21-1 NA CASSPTGVRQPQHF
TRBJ2-3 TRBV4-3 NA CASSQSPGDTQYF
TRBJ1-2 TRBV7-9 NA CASSVSREIVYGYTF
TRBJ1-5 TRBV6-1 NA CASSEAKVYQPQHF
TRBJ2-3 TRBV29-1 NA CSVEGEGGRVTDTQYF
TRBJ1-3 TRBV5-4 NA CASSLDSGSGNTIYF